This T cell receptor (beta chain) stems from a study of T-cell memory formation after mild COVID-19. The overall study: TCR clusters were largely donor specific.

Study-level findings and limits: Second-wave clones that peaked on day 37 lacked confirmed SARS-CoV-2 specificity. For contracting clones, CD4+ ones sat mainly in CM and EM, CD8+ in EMRA.

Sample barcodes and UMIs were carried by the TCR alpha and TCR beta cDNA libraries that 5'RACE generated with constant-segment primers. TCRdb reprocessed the 5' RACE reads via MiXCR and lists one record per CDR3 protein. The sample carries hundreds of thousands of distinct CDR3 sequences, around 14% recorded once. The V gene's germline CDR1 is MNHEY and CDR2 SVGAGI. The CDR3 is made up of 16 amino acids. To note about this clonotype: Its antigen remains unknown. Sequence at one end of the junction differs from germline and may be a read error.

The chain has TRBV6-5 and TRBJ1-4, with TRBD1 matching 8 bases. The receptor's source is a man aged 18 to 29 who had mild COVID-19 (a few samples of this study predate the infection). Cell type and time point are not known. The sequenced sample was PBMCs or a T cell subset sorted from them (not recorded which). Here the CDR3 reads CANSYSAGTGGEKLFF. CDR3 sequence (DNA): TGTGCCAACAGTTACTCCGCCGGGACAGGTGGCGAAAAACTGTTTTTT.